The rows below give T cell receptor beta chains drawn from one sample of a study of T cells in localized non-small cell lung cancer. Profiling relied on immunoSEQ multiplex PCR, and the TCRdb table lists in-frame clones only, not all of them. This repertoire shows about 77,000 clones, roughly 91% found once; its top ten account for around a fifth. Source: peripheral blood, taken before any cancer treatment. These receptors all stem from a woman aged 35-75 years with stage I squamous cell lung carcinoma. CDR3s include the opening cysteine and the closing phenylalanine or tryptophan. A D gene is named only where the DNA matches it firmly. Size is omitted from some rows. Given values are once, few, many or a class for expanded clones.

d_call j_call clone_size v_call cdr3_aa
- TRBJ1-4 - TRBV30 CAWSVSQGREKLFF
- TRBJ1-2 - TRBV16 CASNTDKTGLGYTF
- TRBJ2-2 - TRBV6-5 CASRGPSTGELFF
TRBD2 TRBJ2-7 - TRBV19 CASPGGIRESSYEQYF
TRBD1 TRBJ1-2 - TRBV19 CASSLQGNYGYTF
- TRBJ2-7 - TRBV6-5 CASRRNSGTHYEQYF
- TRBJ2-2 - TRBV9 CASSVGTSNTGELFF
- TRBJ1-4 - TRBV2 CASSDWGRADEKLFF
- TRBJ1-1 - TRBV9 CASSEDGGPEAFF
- TRBJ1-4 - TRBV2 CASSERGGGIEKLFF
- TRBJ2-1 few TRBV28 CASSLGGTVVDEQFF
TRBD1 TRBJ1-1 - TRBV5-1 CASSSQGAWNTEAFF
- TRBJ1-2 - TRBV9 CASSRDYGYTF
TRBD1 TRBJ1-2 - TRBV5-1 CASPGQGESNYGYTF
- TRBJ2-7 - TRBV7-9 CASSSGQPPYEQYF